The 11 T cell receptor beta chains reported below all come from one sample, sequenced in a study of shared T cell receptors in the human thymus. The repertoire was sequenced with immunoSEQ multiplex PCR; TCRdb's copy has only in-frame clones and lacks some. The sample contains some 700,000 clones, more than 75% of which appear only once. This sample was shared with a second study, whose subject was human thymus T cells.

Sequencing input: thymocytes. Receptor source: a boy younger than two with a congenital heart defect.

The V and J genes are TRBV27 and TRBJ1-1; D is unclear. CDR3 length: 14 amino acids. Germline-derived CDR1 and CDR2 are MNHEY and SMNVEV (reference sequence). V lost 2 bases to trimming and J lost 0 bases, with 7 bases between them. CDR3 sequence (DNA): TGTGCCAGCAGTTTAACAGTGCTGAACACTGAAGCTTTCTTT. Translating gives CASSLTVLNTEAFF.

The chain recombines TRBV27 with TRBJ2-3, with D maybe TRBD2 (7 bases). From germline, CDR1 is MNHEY and CDR2 SMNVEV (reference sequence). Trimming pared 2 bases from V and 5 bases from J, leaving 17 bases between. The CDR3 has 16 amino acids. The CDR3 coding sequence is TGTGCCAGCAGTTTACGAGCGGGACAAGCGGGAGATACGCAGTATTTT. This sequence encodes CASSLRAGQAGDTQYF.

V and J are TRBV28 and TRBJ2-7; 8 bases map to TRBD2. Trimming cost V 4 bases and J 2 bases; bases outside gene matches: 10. Per germline, CDR1 MDHEN and CDR2 SYDVKM. The CDR3 runs 16 residues. The CDR3 here is CASSSEAGEWAYEQYF. Here the CDR3 DNA reads TGTGCCAGCAGTTCCGAAGCGGGGGAATGGGCCTACGAGCAGTACTTC.

The chain carries TRBV7-8 and TRBJ1-1, with no clear D. CDR3 length equals 15 residues. The germline V gene has CDR1 SGHVS and CDR2 FQNEAQ. Trimming removed 0 bases at V and 0 bases at J, with 8 bases between. The CDR3 loop is CASSLAGRMNTEAFF. The DNA for the CDR3 is TGTGCCAGCAGCTTAGCCGGCAGGATGAACACTGAAGCTTTCTTT.

The gene calls are TRBV7-6 and TRBJ2-3; 10 positions match TRBD2. CDR1 is SGHVS and CDR2 is FNYEAQ in the germline V gene. CDR3 size: 16 residues. Trimming at V came to 5 bases and at J to 4 bases, leaving 9 bases not matched to a gene. CDR3 DNA: TGTGCCAGCAGCCCTCAACTAGCGGGAAGCGCAGATACGCAGTATTTT. It encodes CASSPQLAGSADTQYF.

The chain recombines TRBV6-5 with TRBJ2-7; a weak D match, TRBD2 (5 bases). Looked up from germline, CDR1 is MNHEY and CDR2 is SVGAGI. V lost 7 bases and J 2 bases, leaving 12 bases between the germline ends. The CDR3 consists of 13 residues. The CDR3 coding sequence is TGTGCCAGCACCGAGGGTTTTCCCTACGAGCAGTACTTC. Translating gives CASTEGFPYEQYF.

In this sample, this clone turned up a few times. The chain has TRBV5-8 and TRBJ1-5; 7 bases are a match to TRBD1. The germline gives CDR1 SGHTS, CDR2 YDEGEE. The CDR3 totals 15 residues. V lost 1 base, J lost 2 bases, and 3 bases stayed unmatched. The DNA for the CDR3 is TGTGCCAGCAGCTTGTCCGGACAGGGCAATCAGCCCCAGCATTTT. Residues: CASSLSGQGNQPQHF.

This clone was seen a single time. This chain links TRBV18 with TRBJ1-1; TRBD1 agrees at 12 bases. Per germline, CDR1 KGHSH and CDR2 LQKENI. There are 15 residues in the CDR3. Trimming took 6 bases from V and 5 from J; bases not matched to a gene: 7. This CDR3 reads CASSNRDRGRTEAFF. The CDR3 DNA follows: TGTGCCAGCTCTAACCGGGACAGGGGGCGAACTGAAGCTTTCTTT.

The gene calls are TRBV29-1 and TRBJ2-1; 9 bases fit TRBD2. Per the germline V gene, CDR1 is SQVTM and CDR2 is ANQGSEA. CDR3 length: 14 residues. V was pared by 7 bases and J by 1 base, with 5 bases of the junction left unmatched. CDR3 protein: CSDHLAGSYNEQFF. CDR3 bases: TGCAGCGACCATCTAGCGGGGTCCTACAATGAGCAGTTCTTC.

This chain uses TRBV30 with TRBJ2-7; no definite D call. CDR3 size: 12 residues. Germline V lookup: CDR1 GTSNPN, CDR2 SVGIG (reference sequence). V gave up 0 bases and J gave up 1 base, with 4 bases separating them. The CDR3 DNA reads TGTGCCTGGAGTGTCCAATCCTACGAGCAGTACTTC. It specifies CAWSVQSYEQYF.

This clone was seen only once. CDR3 loop: CASRGQGQGLNEQFF. In nucleotides, the CDR3 is TGTGCCAGCCGTGGACAGGGGCAAGGACTTAATGAGCAGTTCTTC. The V call is TRBV28, the J call TRBJ2-1; 9 positions match TRBD1. CDR3 length: 15 amino acids. The V gene end was trimmed by 8 bases and the J gene end by 7 bases; junction bases not matched to a gene: 12. Germline V gene sequence: CDR1 MDHEN, CDR2 SYDVKM. The variable domain in full, completed from reference TRBV28 and TRBJ2-1, reads DVKVTQSSRYLVKRTGEKVFLECVQDMDHENMFWYRQDPGLGLRLIYFSYDVKMKEKGDIPEGYSVSREKKERFSLILESASTNQTSMYLCASRGQGQGLNEQFFGPGTRLTVL.